Below, one T cell receptor beta chain is given with its context. The antigen is not known. These data originate in a study of cytomegalovirus exposure and HLA in healthy donors. Study results and limitations: According to the study, 150 to 200 TCR beta chains were cytomegalovirus-associated.

PCR employed 60 Vbeta and 13 Jbeta primers. The table came from immunoSEQ multiplex PCR; TCRdb's copy has only in-frame clones and leaves some out. Among more than 200,000 clones listed, just under 70% were seen once. CDR1 SGHVS and CDR2 FNYEAQ come from the germline V gene. The CDR3 totals 15 residues. With 0 bases clipped from V and 5 bases from J, the junction kept 4 bases outside the gene matches. Sample: PBMCs. This TCR derives from a man between 35 and 55 years old in good health and CMV-seropositive. The chain combines TRBV7-6 with TRBJ2-5; 9 nucleotides line up with TRBD1. For the CDR3, the DNA is TGTGCCAGCAGCTTAGCCCGGGACAGGGTGGAGACCCAGTACTTC. This encodes CASSLARDRVETQYF.